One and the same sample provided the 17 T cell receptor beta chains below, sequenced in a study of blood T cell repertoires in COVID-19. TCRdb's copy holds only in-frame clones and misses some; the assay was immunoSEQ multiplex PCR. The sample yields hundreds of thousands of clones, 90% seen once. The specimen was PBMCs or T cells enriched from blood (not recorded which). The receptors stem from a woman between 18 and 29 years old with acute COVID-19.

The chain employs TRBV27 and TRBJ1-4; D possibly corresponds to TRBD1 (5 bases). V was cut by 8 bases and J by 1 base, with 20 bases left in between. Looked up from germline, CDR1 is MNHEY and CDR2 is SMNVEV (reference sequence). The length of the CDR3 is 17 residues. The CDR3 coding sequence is TGTGCCAGCGCGAGGCGCTCCCTCAGGGAAACTAATGAAAAACTGTTTTTT. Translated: CASARRSLRETNEKLFF. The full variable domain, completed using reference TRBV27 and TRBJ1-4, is EAQVTQNPRYLITVTGKKLTVTCSQNMNHEYMSWYRQDPGLGLRQIYYSMNVEVTDKGDVPEGYKVSRKEKRNFPLILESPSPNQTSLYFCASARRSLRETNEKLFFGSGTQLSVL.

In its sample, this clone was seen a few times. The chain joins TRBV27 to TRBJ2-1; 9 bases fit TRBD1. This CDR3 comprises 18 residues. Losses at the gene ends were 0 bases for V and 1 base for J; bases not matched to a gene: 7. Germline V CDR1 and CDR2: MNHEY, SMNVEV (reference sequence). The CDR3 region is CASSLSITGTGSYNEQFF. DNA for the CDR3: TGTGCCAGCAGTTTATCTATTACGGGGACAGGGTCCTACAATGAGCAGTTCTTC.

CDR3 in amino acids: CASSITDSRYTDTQYF. CDR3 bases: TGTGCCAGCAGCATTACGGACAGCCGTTACACAGATACGCAGTATTTT. The chain carries TRBV21-1 and TRBJ2-3; TRBD1 was called by the table and not checked on the DNA. TRBV21-1 counts as a pseudogene. This CDR3 is 16 amino acids long.

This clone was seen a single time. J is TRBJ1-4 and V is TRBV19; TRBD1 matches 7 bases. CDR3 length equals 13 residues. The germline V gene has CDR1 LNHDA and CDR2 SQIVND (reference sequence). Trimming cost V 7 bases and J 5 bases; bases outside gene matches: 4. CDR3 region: CASISGQNEKLFF. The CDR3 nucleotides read TGTGCCAGTATATCGGGACAGAATGAAAAACTGTTTTTT.

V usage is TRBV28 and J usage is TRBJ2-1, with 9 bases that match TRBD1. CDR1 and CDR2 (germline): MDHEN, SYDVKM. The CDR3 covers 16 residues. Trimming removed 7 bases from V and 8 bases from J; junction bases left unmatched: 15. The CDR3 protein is CASNPAGGQGLDEQFF. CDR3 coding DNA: TGTGCCAGCAACCCCGCCGGGGGACAGGGTCTCGATGAGCAGTTCTTC. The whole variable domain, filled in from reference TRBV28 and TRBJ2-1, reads DVKVTQSSRYLVKRTGEKVFLECVQDMDHENMFWYRQDPGLGLRLIYFSYDVKMKEKGDIPEGYSVSREKKERFSLILESASTNQTSMYLCASNPAGGQGLDEQFFGPGTRLTVL.

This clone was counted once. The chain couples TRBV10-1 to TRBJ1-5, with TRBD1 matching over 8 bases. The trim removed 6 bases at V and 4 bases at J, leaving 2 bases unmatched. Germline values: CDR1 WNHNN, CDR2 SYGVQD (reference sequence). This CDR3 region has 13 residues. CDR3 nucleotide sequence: TGCGCCAGCAGCCGGGACAGGAATCAGCCCCAGCATTTT. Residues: CASSRDRNQPQHF.

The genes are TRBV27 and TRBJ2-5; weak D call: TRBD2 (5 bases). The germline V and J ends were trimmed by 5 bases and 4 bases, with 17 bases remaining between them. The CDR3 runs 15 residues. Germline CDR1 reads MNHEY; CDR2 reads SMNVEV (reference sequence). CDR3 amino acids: CASSPLSTIGETQYF. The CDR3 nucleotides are TGTGCCAGCAGTCCCCTCTCGACTATAGGAGAGACCCAGTACTTC.

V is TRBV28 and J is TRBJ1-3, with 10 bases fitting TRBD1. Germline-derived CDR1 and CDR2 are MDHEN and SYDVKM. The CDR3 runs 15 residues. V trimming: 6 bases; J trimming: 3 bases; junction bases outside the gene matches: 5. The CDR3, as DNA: TGTGCCAGCAGCGGGACAGGGGTGAATGGAAACACCATATATTTT. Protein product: CASSGTGVNGNTIYF.

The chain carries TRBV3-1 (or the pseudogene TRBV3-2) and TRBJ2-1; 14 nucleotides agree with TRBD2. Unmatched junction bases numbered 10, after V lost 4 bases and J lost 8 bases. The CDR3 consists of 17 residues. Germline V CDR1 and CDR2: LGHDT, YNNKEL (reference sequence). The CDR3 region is CASSPRGLAGEMYEQFF. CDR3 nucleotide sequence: TGTGCCAGCAGCCCGCGGGGACTAGCGGGAGAGATGTATGAGCAGTTCTTC.

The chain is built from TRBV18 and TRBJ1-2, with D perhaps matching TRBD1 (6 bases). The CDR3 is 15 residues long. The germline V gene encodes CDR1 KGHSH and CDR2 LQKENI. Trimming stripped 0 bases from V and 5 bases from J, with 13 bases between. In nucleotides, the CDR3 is TGTGCCAGCTCACCACCGAACGGACAGACATATGGCTACACCTTC. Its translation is CASSPPNGQTYGYTF.

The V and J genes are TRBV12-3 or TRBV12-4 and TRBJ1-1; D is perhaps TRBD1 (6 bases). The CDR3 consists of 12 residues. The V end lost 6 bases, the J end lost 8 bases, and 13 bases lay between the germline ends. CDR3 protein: CASSTSDREAFF. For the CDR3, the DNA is TGTGCCAGCAGCACAAGTGACAGGGAAGCTTTCTTT.

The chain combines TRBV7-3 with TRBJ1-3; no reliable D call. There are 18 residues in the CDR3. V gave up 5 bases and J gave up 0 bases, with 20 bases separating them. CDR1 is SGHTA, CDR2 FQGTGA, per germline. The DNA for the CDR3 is TGTGCCAGCAGCCGGGAGGTAGGGCGGCGAGACTCTGGAAACACCATATATTTT. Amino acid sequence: CASSREVGRRDSGNTIYF.

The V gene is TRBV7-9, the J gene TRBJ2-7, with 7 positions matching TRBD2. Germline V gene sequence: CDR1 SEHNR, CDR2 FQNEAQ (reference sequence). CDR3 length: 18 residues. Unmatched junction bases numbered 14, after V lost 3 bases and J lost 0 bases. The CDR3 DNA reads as TGTGCCAGCAGCTTGGGGCGGGACTACCTTAGGAGCTCCTACGAGCAGTACTTC. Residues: CASSLGRDYLRSSYEQYF.

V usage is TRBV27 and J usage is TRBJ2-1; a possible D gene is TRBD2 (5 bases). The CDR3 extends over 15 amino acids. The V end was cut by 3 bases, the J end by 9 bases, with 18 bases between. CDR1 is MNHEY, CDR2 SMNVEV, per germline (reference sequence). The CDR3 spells CASSLVPTRISEQFF. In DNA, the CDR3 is TGTGCCAGCAGTTTGGTACCCACTAGGATAAGTGAGCAGTTCTTC.

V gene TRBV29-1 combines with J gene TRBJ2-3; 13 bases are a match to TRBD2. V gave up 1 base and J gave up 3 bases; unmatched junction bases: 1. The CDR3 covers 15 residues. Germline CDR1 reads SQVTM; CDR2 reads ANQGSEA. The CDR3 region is CSVEGTSGSTDTQYF. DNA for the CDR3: TGCAGCGTTGAAGGGACTAGCGGGAGTACAGATACGCAGTATTTT.

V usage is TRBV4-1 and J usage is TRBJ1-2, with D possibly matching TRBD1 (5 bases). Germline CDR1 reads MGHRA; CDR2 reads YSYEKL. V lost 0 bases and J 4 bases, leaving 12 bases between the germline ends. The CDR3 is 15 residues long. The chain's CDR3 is CASSQEQGARYGYTF. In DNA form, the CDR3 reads TGCGCCAGCAGCCAAGAGCAAGGGGCGCGCTATGGCTACACCTTC.

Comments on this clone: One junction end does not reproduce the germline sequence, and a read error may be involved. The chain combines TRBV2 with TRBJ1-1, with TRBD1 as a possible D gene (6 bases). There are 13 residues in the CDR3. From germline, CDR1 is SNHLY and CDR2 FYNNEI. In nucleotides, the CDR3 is TGTGCCAGCAGAGAAGACCAGGGGACTGAAGCTTTCTTT. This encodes CASREDQGTEAFF.